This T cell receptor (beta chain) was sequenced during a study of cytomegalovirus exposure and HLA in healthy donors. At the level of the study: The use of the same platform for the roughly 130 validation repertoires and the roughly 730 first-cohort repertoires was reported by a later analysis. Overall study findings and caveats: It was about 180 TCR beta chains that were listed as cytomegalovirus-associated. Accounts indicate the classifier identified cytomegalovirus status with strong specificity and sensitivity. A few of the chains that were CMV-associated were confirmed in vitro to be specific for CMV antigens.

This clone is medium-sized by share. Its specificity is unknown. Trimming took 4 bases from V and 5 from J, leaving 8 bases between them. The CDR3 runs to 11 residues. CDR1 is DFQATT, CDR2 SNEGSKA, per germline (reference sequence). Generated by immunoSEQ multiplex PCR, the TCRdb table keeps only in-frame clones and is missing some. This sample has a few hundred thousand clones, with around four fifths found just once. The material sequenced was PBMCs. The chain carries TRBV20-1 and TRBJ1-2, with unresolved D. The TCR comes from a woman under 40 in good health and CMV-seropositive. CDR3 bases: TGCAGTGCTAACAAAATGTATGGCTACACCTTC. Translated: CSANKMYGYTF.